This TCR beta chain was captured by sequencing in a study of Graves' ophthalmopathy and Graves' hyperthyroidism. V lost 2 bases and J lost 1, with 17 bases in between. The length of the CDR3 is 17 residues. CDR1 and CDR2 (germline): MDHEN, SYDVKM. CDR3 regions of TCR beta were amplified from RNA transcripts. An opening RT-PCR round employed HTBI primers and preceded a second-round multiplex PCR. TCRdb reprocessed the multiplex PCR reads via MiXCR and lists one record per CDR3 protein. The table has about 210,000 distinct CDR3 sequences, about 32% seen once. The chain links TRBV28 to TRBJ1-2, with a weak D call TRBD1 (6 bases). Sequenced sample: peripheral blood. The TCR originated in a middle-aged man with Graves' ophthalmopathy. In DNA, the CDR3 is TGTGCCAGCAGTTTAACCGGGGACACATCTCATAACTATGGCTACACCTTC. Its protein product is CASSLTGDTSHNYGYTF.